Shown below are 11 T cell receptor beta chains from a single sample sequenced in a study of blood T cell repertoires in COVID-19. The protocol was immunoSEQ multiplex PCR, while the TCRdb copy is restricted to in-frame clones and leaves out a portion. The sample lists roughly 150,000 clones, 79% occurring once. Sequencing used peripheral blood. These receptors were obtained from an older woman with COVID-19, enrolled during active disease.

This clone showed up just once. This rearrangement joins TRBV10-3 to TRBJ2-7; D remains unclear. Trimming took off 5 bases at V and 7 bases at J, with 12 bases between the two ends. Germline CDR1 and CDR2: ENHRY and SYGVKD. The CDR3 runs 12 residues. DNA for the CDR3: TGTGCCATCAGTCTCCGGTTGGAGGAGCAGTACTTC. Protein sequence: CAISLRLEEQYF.

The rearrangement links TRBV5-6 to TRBJ1-2; D perhaps matches TRBD1 (6 bases). In germline, CDR1 is SGHDT, CDR2 YYEEEE. Trimming cost V 0 bases and J 5 bases, with 14 bases left between them. The CDR3 is 15 residues long. CDR3 DNA sequence: TGTGCCAGCAGCTTGGGAGGGACACAATTTTATGGCTACACCTTC. Protein: CASSLGGTQFYGYTF.

The V call is TRBV5-6, the J call TRBJ2-1; D may be TRBD1 (5 bases). The CDR3 covers 16 residues. V was cut by 4 bases and J by 3 bases, with 17 bases left in between. Germline values: CDR1 SGHDT, CDR2 YYEEEE. This CDR3 is CASSPILRQGYNEQFF. The CDR3 nucleotides are TGTGCCAGCAGCCCAATACTTCGTCAGGGCTACAATGAGCAGTTCTTC. Variable domain in full (rest from reference TRBV5-6 and TRBJ2-1): DAGVTQSPTHLIKTRGQQVTLRCSPKSGHDTVSWYQQALGQGPQFIFQYYEEEERQRGNFPDRFSGHQFPNYSSELNVNALLLGDSALYLCASSPILRQGYNEQFFGPGTRLTVL.

This clone was counted once. The genes are TRBV6-5 and TRBJ1-2; perhaps TRBD1 as D (6 bases). There are 15 residues in the CDR3. Germline V lookup: CDR1 MNHEY, CDR2 SVGAGI. V was shortened by 7 bases and J by 1 base, with 16 bases between the two germline ends. The CDR3 loop is CASTPNRGGNYGYTF. DNA for the CDR3: TGTGCCAGCACTCCGAACAGAGGGGGTAACTATGGCTACACCTTC.

The DNA for the CDR3 is TGTGCCAGCAGCAAAGGACTAGCGGGAGGTACCGGGGAGCTGTTTTTT. Translating it yields CASSKGLAGGTGELFF. V and J are TRBV7-3 and TRBJ2-2; 14 bases are a match to TRBD2. Trimming removed 5 bases from V and 5 bases from J; junction bases left unmatched: 4. Germline V lookup: CDR1 SGHTA, CDR2 FQGTGA. This CDR3 is 16 amino acids long.

This clone has a handful of counts. The V call is TRBV18, the J call TRBJ2-1; D is unresolved. The germline V and J ends were trimmed by 3 bases and 6 bases, with 12 bases remaining between them. The CDR3 consists of 14 residues. CDR1 KGHSH and CDR2 LQKENI come from the germline V gene. DNA of the CDR3: TGTGCCAGCTCACCCCAGGTTGTAGGCAATGAGCAGTTCTTC. Encoded protein: CASSPQVVGNEQFF.

This CDR3 is CASSADGTPSPLHF. The CDR3 nucleotides read TGTGCCAGCAGCGCCGATGGGACACCCTCACCCCTCCACTTT. This chain uses TRBV7-9 with TRBJ1-6; D possibly corresponds to TRBD1 (6 bases). The CDR3 totals 14 residues. Germline V gene data show CDR1 as SEHNR and CDR2 as FQNEAQ (reference sequence). Trimming left V 5 bases short and J 10 bases short, with 15 bases between. The whole variable domain, filled in from reference TRBV7-9 and TRBJ1-6, reads DTGVSQNPRHKITKRGQNVTFRCDPISEHNRLYWYRQTLGQGPEFLTYFQNEAQLEKSRLLSDRFSAERPKGSFSTLEIQRTEQGDSAMYLCASSADGTPSPLHFGNGTRLTVT.

The chain employs TRBV7-2 and TRBJ2-7; 8 bases match TRBD2. V lost 1 base to trimming and J lost 2 bases; unmatched junction nucleotides: 4. The CDR3 contains 15 residues. Germline loops: CDR1 SGHTA, CDR2 FQGNSA. The CDR3 nucleotides read TGTGCCAGCAGCTTAGGGCTAGCGGGTGCCTACGAGCAGTACTTC. Protein sequence: CASSLGLAGAYEQYF.

V gene TRBV7-2 combines with J gene TRBJ1-1; D might be TRBD1 (6 bases). V was shortened by 2 bases and J by 6 bases, with 16 bases between the two germline ends. Germline values: CDR1 SGHTA, CDR2 FQGNSA. The CDR3 consists of 15 residues. CDR3 residues: CASSLSSVAGAEAFF. In DNA form, the CDR3 reads TGTGCCAGCAGCTTAAGTTCTGTCGCAGGGGCTGAAGCTTTCTTT.

In DNA form, the CDR3 reads TGTGCCAGCAGTTCACTAGCGGGGGCCCGCACAGATACGCAGTATTTT. Amino acid sequence: CASSSLAGARTDTQYF. The V call is TRBV28, the J call TRBJ2-3, with TRBD2 matching over 11 bases. Trimming at V came to 4 bases and at J to 1 base, leaving 4 bases not matched to a gene. The CDR3 extends over 16 amino acids. Germline CDR1 reads MDHEN; CDR2 reads SYDVKM.

There are a few counts of this clone. The J gene is TRBJ1-1, the V gene TRBV18; D is perhaps TRBD1 (6 bases). V lost 5 bases and J 5 bases, leaving 12 bases between the germline ends. Per germline, CDR1 KGHSH and CDR2 LQKENI. The CDR3 loop spans 13 amino acids. The CDR3 here is CASSTGLRTEAFF. CDR3 bases: TGTGCCAGCTCAACAGGGTTGAGAACTGAAGCTTTCTTT.